This T cell receptor beta chain was identified during a study of post-analysis software for immune sequencing data. Looking at the study overall: Included among the disease courses, which were recorded for the cohort, were relapsing-remitting, secondary progressive and progressive-relapsing multiple sclerosis.

Overall study results and limits: Samples from a shared batch, those prepared together, strongly co-clustered by F measure. Significantly lower normalized Chao1 diversity was seen in multiple sclerosis patients than in controls.

To note about this clonotype: Its matching antigen is unknown.

Unique molecular identifiers had been added to the TCR beta cDNA libraries. T cells numbering roughly 0.85 to 10 million gave rise to roughly 0.5 million cDNA molecules. TCRdb called the PCR reads again in MiXCR, with one record for every CDR3 protein. Of about 770,000 distinct CDR3 sequences listed, about 45% are singletons. The TCR sequence derives from a girl aged 5-17 years with multiple sclerosis. Sequencing was performed on blood.

CDR3 loop: CASSLAPAGGTDTQYF. Written as DNA, the CDR3 is TGCGCCAGCAGCTTGGCCCCAGCGGGAGGCACAGATACGCAGTATTTT. V and J are TRBV5-1 and TRBJ2-3, with 8 bases that match TRBD2. The CDR3 sequence is 16 residues long. V shed 0 bases, J shed 1 base, and the junction held 4 bases outside the gene matches. CDR1 SGHRS and CDR2 YFSETQ come from the germline V gene.